This is a list of T cell receptor beta chains from one sample in a study of cytomegalovirus exposure and HLA in healthy donors. Some clones are missing from TCRdb's copy, which holds only in-frame ones; the method was immunoSEQ multiplex PCR. This repertoire shows some 140,000 clones, roughly 77% found once; its top ten account for around 3%. Sequencing used PBMCs. The receptors originated from a female donor in good health and CMV-seronegative. Both conserved end residues are part of each CDR3. A D gene is named only where the DNA matches it firmly. Not all rows give a size; the values are once, few, many and, for expanded clones, a class.

J | V | D | size | DNA | CDR3
TRBJ2-1 | TRBV7-8 | TRBD2 | once | TGTGCCAGCAGCTTATTTAGGTGGCGGGAGTACAATGAGCAGTTCTTC | CASSLFRWREYNEQFF
TRBJ2-7 | TRBV4-2 | TRBD2 | . | TGTGCCAGCAGCCGATCGGGACTATCCCTAAGGGAGCAGTACTTC | CASSRSGLSLREQYF
TRBJ1-5 | TRBV6-5 | TRBD1 | . | TGTGCCAGCAGGTCACAGGGGGCCTCCAATCAGCCCCAGCATTTT | CASRSQGASNQPQHF
TRBJ2-1 | TRBV7-6 | TRBD2 | . | TGTGCCAGCAGCTGGGCCGGGAGGCGCTCCTACAATGAGCAGTTCTTC | CASSWAGRRSYNEQFF
TRBJ1-2 | TRBV19 | . | . | TGTGCCAGTAGTATAGTTGGGCTCGATGGCTACACCTTC | CASSIVGLDGYTF
TRBJ1-4 | TRBV28 | TRBD1 | . | TGTGCCAGCAGTTCCGGTGGGACAGAGAATGAAAAACTGTTTTTT | CASSSGGTENEKLFF
TRBJ1-2 | TRBV11-2 | TRBD1 | . | TGTGCCAGCAGCGTAGGGGGCGTGAGCACTACTGGCTACACCTTC | CASSVGGVSTTGYTF
TRBJ1-2 | TRBV15 | . | few | TGTGCCACCAGCAGAGATCTATCGACTAACTATGGCTACACCTTC | CATSRDLSTNYGYTF
TRBJ1-2 | TRBV7-8 | . | . | TGTGCCAGCAGCTCGGGCCGCGGGGAAGATCGCTACACCTTC | CASSSGRGEDRYTF
TRBJ1-2 | TRBV7-3 | TRBD1 | . | TGTGCCAGCAGCTCGACAGGGGTAGGAGGCTACACCTTC | CASSSTGVGGYTF
TRBJ2-1 | TRBV4-1 | . | once | TGCGCCAGCAGCCCGGGACTGACTTCCTACAATGAGCAGTTCTTC | CASSPGLTSYNEQFF
TRBJ2-4 | TRBV6-1 | TRBD2 | few | TGTGCCACCCTTGGGAGGGGCGCCAAAAACATTCAGTACTTC | CATLGRGAKNIQYF
TRBJ2-1 | TRBV5-6 | TRBD1 | . | TGTGCCAGCAGCTTGGGACCCACAGGGGTCCAGGACAATGAGCAGTTCTTC | CASSLGPTGVQDNEQFF
TRBJ2-5 | TRBV19 | . | . | TGTGCCAGTAGTATACCCGTCAGGGGTCGGCAAGAGACCCAGTACTTC | CASSIPVRGRQETQYF
TRBJ2-3 | TRBV27 | TRBD1 | . | TGTGCCAGCAGTCGAGGGACAGGGCCTTCGGGCACAGATACGCAGTATTTT | CASSRGTGPSGTDTQYF
TRBJ2-7 | TRBV9 | . | . | TGTGCCAGCAGCGTAGCTCTTTCAGGGCAGAACGAGCAGTACTTC | CASSVALSGQNEQYF
TRBJ2-5 | TRBV2 | TRBD2 | . | TGTGCCGGCGCTCAATTTCGACTAGCGACAGAGACCCAGTACTTC | CAGAQFRLATETQYF
TRBJ2-5 | TRBV5-1 | . | . | TGCGCCAGCAGCTTGACTACAGGCCCCCCAGAGACCCAGTACTTC | CASSLTTGPPETQYF
TRBJ2-7 | TRBV10-2 | TRBD2 | . | TGCGCCAGCAGACGAGGCGAGGGACTAGCCTACGAGCAGTACTTC | CASRRGEGLAYEQYF
TRBJ1-1 | TRBV9 | . | . | TGTGCCAGCAGCGTAGCCCCAGGGGTCACTGAAGCTTTCTTT | CASSVAPGVTEAFF
TRBJ1-4 | TRBV5-1 | TRBD1 | . | TGCGCCAGCAGCTTGGATGGGACAGATACTGAAAAACTGTTTTTT | CASSLDGTDTEKLFF
TRBJ2-1 | TRBV4-3 | . | few | TGCGCCAGCAGCTTAAAGGAGTATAACTCCTACAATGAGCAGTTCTTC | CASSLKEYNSYNEQFF
TRBJ1-1 | TRBV11-1 | . | . | TGTGCCAGCAGCCCCGGGGGTGCCTTGAACACTGAAGCTTTCTTT | CASSPGGALNTEAFF
TRBJ2-7 | TRBV7-2 | TRBD1 | . | TGTGCCAGCAGCTTCGACAGGGCCTACGAGCAGTACTTC | CASSFDRAYEQYF
TRBJ1-5 | TRBV6-5 | . | . | TGTGCCAGCGCAGGGTACAATCAGCCCCAGCATTTT | CASAGYNQPQHF
TRBJ2-2 | TRBV9 | . | . | TGTGCCAGCAGTGTACCTGGGGAGCTGTTTTTT | CASSVPGELFF
TRBJ2-7 | TRBV5-4 | TRBD2 | . | TGTGCCAGCAGCTTGGGAAGCGGGAGCGACTACGAGCAGTACTTC | CASSLGSGSDYEQYF
TRBJ1-6 | TRBV5-1 | . | . | TGCGCCAGCAGCTTGGGGGCCGCCGATAATTCACCCCTCCACTTT | CASSLGAADNSPLHF
TRBJ1-1 | TRBV29-1 | . | few | TGCAGCGTTGTCCGAGGGGGTACTGAAGCTTTCTTT | CSVVRGGTEAFF
TRBJ1-3 | TRBV30 | . | . | TGTGCCTGGAGTTCTCCGAGGAACTCTGGAAACACCATATATTTT | CAWSSPRNSGNTIYF
TRBJ2-7 | TRBV19 | TRBD1 | . | TGTGCCAGTAGTGTGACAGGGGGAGGCGAGCAGTACTTC | CASSVTGGGEQYF
TRBJ2-1 | TRBV6-5 | TRBD2 | . | TGTGCCAGCAGCGACGCATCTAGCGGGAGCTATGAGCAGTTCTTC | CASSDASSGSYEQFF
TRBJ2-7 | TRBV5-6 | TRBD1 | once | TGTGCCAGCAGCTTGTTCGCTACAGGGGGCTTTTCCTACGAGCAGTACTTC | CASSLFATGGFSYEQYF
TRBJ1-2 | TRBV4-3 | . | few | TGCGCCAGCAGCCAAGATCTCCAACGGGGGGTAGGAGGCTACACCTTC | CASSQDLQRGVGGYTF
TRBJ1-4 | TRBV28 | TRBD1 | . | TGTGCCAGCAGTTTGCAGGGTAGGACAGGGAATGAAAAACTGTTTTTT | CASSLQGRTGNEKLFF
TRBJ2-3 | TRBV5-4 | . | . | TGTGCCAGCAGCTTGGGGGGGGCGGGGGGCACAGATACGCAGTATTTT | CASSLGGAGGTDTQYF
TRBJ1-2 | TRBV28 | TRBD1 | . | TGTGCCAGCAGGCCAACAGGGGTGGAAGGCTACACCTTC | CASRPTGVEGYTF
TRBJ1-2 | TRBV18 | TRBD1 | . | TGTGCCAGCTCACCCGGACAGGGGGATGGCTACACCTTC | CASSPGQGDGYTF
TRBJ2-1 | TRBV7-9 | . | few | TGTGCCAGCAGCCTCACGTCTCTGCTGCGGAGGGTGGGGAATGAGCAGTTCTTC | CASSLTSLLRRVGNEQFF
TRBJ1-1 | TRBV7-9 | . | . | TGTGCCAGCAGCTTACGGGGGAACACTGAAGCTTTCTTT | CASSLRGNTEAFF
TRBJ1-6 | TRBV6-6 | . | . | TGTGCCAGCAGCCAGGCTTGGACAGATAATAATTCACCCCTCCACTTT | CASSQAWTDNNSPLHF
TRBJ2-7 | TRBV9 | TRBD2 | . | TGTGCCAGCAGCGTAGATGGCGGGAGGATCGACGAGCAGTACTTC | CASSVDGGRIDEQYF
TRBJ2-5 | TRBV12-5 | TRBD1 | . | TGTGCTAGTGGTTTGGGGGAGGGGACAGGGGGGCGAGAGACCCAGTACTTC | CASGLGEGTGGRETQYF
TRBJ1-6 | TRBV27 | TRBD1 | . | TGTGCCAGCAGTTTAAGGACAGGGTGGCCTAATTCACCCCTCCACTTT | CASSLRTGWPNSPLHF
TRBJ2-7 | TRBV2 | . | . | TGTGCCAGCAGTGAGGCGCTTCAAACGGGGGTCGGTAACGAGCAGTACTTC | CASSEALQTGVGNEQYF
TRBJ2-5 | TRBV5-6 | . | . | TGTGCCAGCAGTTATGAGGGGACCCAGTACTTC | CASSYEGTQYF
TRBJ1-1 | TRBV27 | . | many | TGTGCCAGCAGTTATGGGGGGGCAGTCACTGAAGCTTTCTTT | CASSYGGAVTEAFF
TRBJ2-6 | TRBV5-4 | TRBD2 | . | TGTGCCAGCAGCCCCGGGAGGCTGGGTGGTGGGGCCAACGTCCTGACTTTC | CASSPGRLGGGANVLTF
TRBJ1-4 | TRBV7-2 | TRBD1 | few | TGTGCCAGCAGCATGGACAGGGGTAATGAAAAACTGTTTTTT | CASSMDRGNEKLFF
TRBJ2-2 | TRBV10-3 | . | . | TGTGCCACCCAAACAGCGGAAAAGAACACCGGGGAGCTGTTTTTT | CATQTAEKNTGELFF
TRBJ1-2 | TRBV10-3 | . | . | TGTGCCATCAGTGAGTTTCGGGGGGCCAGCTATGGCTACACCTTC | CAISEFRGASYGYTF
TRBJ1-1 | TRBV30 | . | . | TGTGCCTGGAGTGACAGGTCAGACACTGAAGCTTTCTTT | CAWSDRSDTEAFF
TRBJ1-4 | TRBV14 | . | . | TGTGCCAGCAGCCATTTACAAACTAATGAAAAACTGTTTTTT | CASSHLQTNEKLFF